This T cell receptor beta chain was identified during a study of Graves' ophthalmopathy and Graves' hyperthyroidism. Overall study results and limits: A 13-signature model separated ophthalmopathy from stable hyperthyroidism, about 90% sensitivity, around 78% specificity.

The sequenced template was RNA, covering the TCR beta CDR3 region. RT-PCR with HTBI primers came first, then second-round multiplex PCR. TCRdb reprocessed the multiplex PCR reads via MiXCR and lists one record per CDR3 protein. The profile covers 300,000 to 400,000 distinct CDR3 sequences, with 15% to 20% appearing a single time and approximately 13% taken by the ten largest. In its sample, this clonotype was seen many times. The antigen is unknown. V was cut by 0 bases and J by 2 bases, with 11 bases left in between. The CDR3 covers 15 residues. Germline assignment: CDR1 MNHEY and CDR2 SVGAGI. Diagnosis relied on clinical symptoms, serum thyroxine, TRAb, thyroid ultrasound and orbital computed tomography. An approximately 10 ml volume of fresh peripheral blood provided the PBMCs.

The receptor comes from an adult man with Graves' ophthalmopathy. The sequencing input was peripheral blood. The rearrangement links TRBV6-5 to TRBJ2-7, with D uncertain. The CDR3 loop reads CASSYSSAIAYEQYF. The CDR3 nucleotides are TGTGCCAGCAGTTACTCCTCGGCCATAGCCTACGAGCAGTACTTC.